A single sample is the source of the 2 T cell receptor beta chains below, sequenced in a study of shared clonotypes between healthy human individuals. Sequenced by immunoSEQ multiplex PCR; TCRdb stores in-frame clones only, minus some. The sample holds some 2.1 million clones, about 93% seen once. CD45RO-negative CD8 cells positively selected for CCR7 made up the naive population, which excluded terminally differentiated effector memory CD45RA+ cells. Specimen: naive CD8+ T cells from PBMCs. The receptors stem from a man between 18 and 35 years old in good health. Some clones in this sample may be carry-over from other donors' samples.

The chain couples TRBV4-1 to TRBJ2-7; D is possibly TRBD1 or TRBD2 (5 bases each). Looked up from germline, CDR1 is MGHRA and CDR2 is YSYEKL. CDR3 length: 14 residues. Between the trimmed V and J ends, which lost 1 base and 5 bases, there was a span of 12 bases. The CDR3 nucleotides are TGCGCCAGCAGCCAAGTTTTCGGGACCCACGAGCAGTACTTC. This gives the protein CASSQVFGTHEQYF.

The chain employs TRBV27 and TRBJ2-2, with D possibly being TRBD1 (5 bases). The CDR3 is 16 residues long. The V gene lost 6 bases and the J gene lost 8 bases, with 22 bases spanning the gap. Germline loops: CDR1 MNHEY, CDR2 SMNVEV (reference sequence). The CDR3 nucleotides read TGTGCCAGCAGCCAGAAAGGGGTGTGGGGTACTGGGGAGCTGTTTTTT. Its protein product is CASSQKGVWGTGELFF.